The 3 T cell receptor beta chains presented below share a single source sample, sequenced in a study of siplizumab effects on memory and regulatory T cells. Sequencing used immunoSEQ multiplex PCR; TCRdb keeps in-frame clones, though not all of them. The sample lists tens of thousands of clones, more than 75% occurring once. Sequences were obtained from naive CD8+ T cells sorted from blood. The origin of the receptors is a human donor in good health.

This chain connects TRBV7-3 to TRBJ1-1, with D possibly matching TRBD1 (5 bases). Trimming removed 0 bases from V and 1 base from J, with 9 bases in between. This CDR3 contains 15 residues. Per germline, CDR1 SGHTA and CDR2 FQGTGA. The CDR3 DNA is TGTGCCAGCAGCTTAACTGGGGGATGGAACACTGAAGCTTTCTTT. It is translated as CASSLTGGWNTEAFF.

The chain uses TRBV18 and TRBJ1-6; maybe TRBD1 (6 bases). The V end lost 2 bases, the J end lost 7 bases, and 6 bases lay between the germline ends. Germline V gene lookup returns CDR1 KGHSH and CDR2 LQKENI. The CDR3 spans 13 residues. Here the CDR3 reads CASSPGGNSPLHF. CDR3 sequence (DNA): TGTGCCAGCTCACCAGGGGGCAATTCACCCCTCCACTTT.

This chain joins TRBV27 and TRBJ1-4; TRBD1 agrees at 11 bases. Trimming at V came to 5 bases and at J to 8 bases, leaving 4 bases not matched to a gene. The CDR3 spans 14 residues. Germline CDR1 reads MNHEY; CDR2 reads SMNVEV (reference sequence). CDR3 sequence (DNA): TGTGCCAGCAGTCTGGGACAGGGGGGGGAAAAACTGTTTTTT. As protein: CASSLGQGGEKLFF.